The 5 T cell receptor beta chains presented below share a single source sample, sequenced in a study of cytomegalovirus exposure and HLA in healthy donors (dated by TCRdb to about 2017). The protocol used for the library was the immunoSEQ multiplex PCR assay. For the multiplex PCR, a mixture combining 60 forward primers for TCR Vbeta segments and 13 reverse primers for TCR Jbeta segments was used. Entries here come from immuneACCESS through TCRdb and include only in-frame sequences with V and J called. Some clones fail to appear in such tables; in the studies checked, an unresolved V gene covers under half of the shortfall, and the cause of the remainder is unknown. The sample table records some 200,000 clones; 70% of these occur just once. Less than 3% of the sample lies in the top ten. The sample consisted of PBMCs. Receptor source: a man aged 35 to 55 in good health and CMV-seropositive.

The chain is built from TRBV9 and TRBJ2-3; no clear D. The germline V gene encodes CDR1 SGDLS and CDR2 YYNGEE. Trimming took 0 bases from V and 2 from J, leaving 10 bases between them. The length of the CDR3 is 15 residues. This CDR3 is CASSVELPDTDTQYF. The CDR3 nucleotides are TGTGCCAGCAGCGTAGAACTGCCCGACACAGATACGCAGTATTTT. The variable domain in full, completed from reference TRBV9 and TRBJ2-3, reads DSGVTQTPKHLITATGQRVTLRCSPRSGDLSVYWYQQSLDQGLQFLIQYYNGEERAKGNILERFSAQQFPDLHSELNLSSLELGDSALYFCASSVELPDTDTQYFGPGTRLTVL.

The CDR3 loop reads CSLNTDNTDTQYF. CDR3 sequence (DNA): TGTTCCCTCAACACGGACAACACAGATACGCAGTATTTT. This chain connects TRBV7-9 to TRBJ2-3, with a possible D match to TRBD1 (5 bases). Germline CDR1 and CDR2: SEHNR and FQNEAQ (reference sequence). The CDR3 spans 13 residues.

V gene TRBV10-3 combines with J gene TRBJ2-3; TRBD2 agrees at 11 bases. V lost 10 bases, J lost 5 bases, and 8 bases stayed unmatched. The CDR3 consists of 14 residues. Germline V gene sequence: CDR1 ENHRY, CDR2 SYGVKD. CDR3 sequence reads: CATTSGGTVDTQYF. The CDR3 nucleotides read TGTGCCACCACTAGCGGGGGCACGGTAGATACGCAGTATTTT.

J is TRBJ2-7 and V is TRBV6-6; 9 bases agree with TRBD2. V shed 5 bases and J 0 bases; nucleotides not matched to a gene: 5. The length of the CDR3 is 15 residues. From germline, CDR1 is MNHNY and CDR2 SVGAGI (reference sequence). The CDR3: CASSPLAGSSYEQYF. The DNA of the CDR3 is TGTGCCAGCAGTCCTCTAGCGGGGAGCTCCTACGAGCAGTACTTC.

The table lists this clone with a count of one. The chain couples TRBV23-1 to TRBJ1-4; D remains unclear. TRBV23-1 is sorted into the ORF group, with uncertain function. The CDR3 is 15 amino acids. V lost 1 base and J lost 0, with 6 bases in between. This CDR3 is CASSQLSPTNEKLFF. In DNA form, the CDR3 reads TGCGCCAGCAGTCAATTGAGTCCAACTAATGAAAAACTGTTTTTT.